Listed below are T cell receptor beta chains from one sample, sequenced in a study of T cell responses to AZD1222 COVID-19 vaccine. Using immunoSEQ multiplex PCR, the repertoire was profiled, and TCRdb retains in-frame clones only, with some absent. The repertoire holds about 160,000 clones, with under 95% as singletons. The source was peripheral blood, collected 28 days after the second AZD1222 dose. Receptors originate from an adult who received the AZD1222 COVID-19 vaccine. Each CDR3 is given with its conserved first and last residue. A D gene is named only where the DNA matches it firmly. The size field is filled for only some rows; it gives once, few, many or a size class.

TRBJ2-1	.	TRBV5-1	.	CASSLGGEQFF	TGCGCCAGCAGCTTGGGCGGGGAGCAGTTCTTC
TRBJ2-1	.	TRBV5-8	.	CASSLWNEQFF	TGTGCCAGCAGCTTGTGGAATGAGCAGTTCTTC
TRBJ1-2	once	TRBV6-5	TRBD1	CASSPGQNYGYTF	TGTGCCAGCAGCCCGGGACAGAACTATGGCTACACCTTC
TRBJ1-2	.	TRBV7-2	.	CASSAYREDYGYTF	TGTGCCAGCAGCGCCTACAGGGAGGACTATGGCTACACCTTC
TRBJ1-1	.	TRBV2	.	CASSATGTEAFF	TGTGCCAGCAGTGCAACAGGGACTGAAGCTTTCTTT
TRBJ1-1	.	TRBV4-1	.	CASSIGMNTEAFF	TGCGCCAGCAGTATAGGAATGAACACTGAAGCTTTCTTT
TRBJ2-1	.	TRBV19	.	CASSMGGNEQFF	TGTGCCAGTAGTATGGGGGGCAATGAGCAGTTCTTC
TRBJ2-3	.	TRBV27	.	CASSLSLGATDTQYF	TGTGCCAGCAGTTTATCACTGGGGGCGACGGATACGCAGTATTTT
TRBJ2-2	.	TRBV10-3	TRBD2	CAIGGREITGELFF	TGTGCCATAGGAGGGAGGGAGATTACCGGGGAGCTGTTTTTT
TRBJ1-1	.	TRBV4-1	.	CASRGPLLGTEAFF	TGCGCCAGCAGGGGTCCCCTATTAGGGACTGAAGCTTTCTTT
TRBJ1-5	.	TRBV30	TRBD1	CAWSVQGNQPQHF	TGTGCCTGGAGTGTACAGGGGAACCAGCCCCAGCATTTT
TRBJ1-2	.	TRBV24-1	.	CATTDPDGYGYTF	TGTGCCACCACCGATCCGGACGGATATGGCTACACCTTC
TRBJ2-2	.	TRBV27	.	CASSLIHTGGGTGELFF	TGTGCCAGCAGTTTAATTCACACTGGGGGAGGAACCGGGGAGCTGTTTTTT
TRBJ2-1	.	TRBV3-1/TRBV3-2	.	CASSQDLWTTQFF	TGTGCCAGCAGCCAAGATCTGTGGACTACGCAGTTCTTC
TRBJ2-1	.	TRBV20-1	.	CSADGGPEQFF	TGCAGTGCGGATGGTGGTCCCGAGCAGTTCTTC
TRBJ2-1	few	TRBV27	.	CASSLTKINNEQFF	TGTGCCAGCAGTTTAACAAAAATCAACAATGAGCAGTTCTTC
TRBJ2-2	.	TRBV19	TRBD2	CASSILTREGNTGELFF	TGTGCCAGTAGTATATTAACCCGGGAGGGAAACACCGGGGAGCTGTTTTTT
TRBJ1-5	once	TRBV18	.	CASSPGQNQPQHF	TGTGCCAGCTCACCCGGACAAAATCAGCCCCAGCATTTT
TRBJ2-1	.	TRBV7-2	.	CASSSDWTANEQFF	TGTGCCAGCAGCTCGGACTGGACAGCAAATGAGCAGTTCTTC
TRBJ2-3	.	TRBV19	.	CASSDPASTDTQYF	TGTGCCAGTAGTGATCCAGCTAGCACAGATACGCAGTATTTT
TRBJ2-7	.	TRBV7-8	.	CASSLGWGQVYEQYF	TGTGCCAGCAGCTTAGGATGGGGGCAGGTTTACGAGCAGTACTTC
TRBJ1-1	.	TRBV24-1	.	CATIPEGRMNTEAFF	TGTGCCACCATTCCAGAGGGACGGATGAACACTGAAGCTTTCTTT
TRBJ2-1	.	TRBV18	.	CASSPSLTLYNEQFF	TGTGCCAGCTCACCCTCATTGACTCTCTACAATGAGCAGTTCTTC
TRBJ2-5	.	TRBV12-3/TRBV12-4	.	CASSRDRWETQYF	TGTGCCAGCAGTCGTGACAGGTGGGAGACCCAGTACTTC
TRBJ2-7	.	TRBV10-3	.	CAISVGGYEQYF	TGTGCCATCAGTGTGGGGGGTTACGAGCAGTACTTC
TRBJ1-1	.	TRBV7-9	.	CASTPHTGKNTEAFF	TGTGCCAGCACCCCACACACAGGGAAGAACACTGAAGCTTTCTTT
TRBJ1-3	.	TRBV15	.	CATSRADGNTIYF	TGTGCCACCAGCAGAGCAGACGGAAACACCATATATTTT
TRBJ2-2	.	TRBV7-3	TRBD2	CASSPKETSGNTGELFF	TGTGCCAGCAGCCCGAAAGAGACTAGCGGAAACACCGGGGAGCTGTTTTTT
TRBJ2-7	.	TRBV5-1	.	CASSLARASYEQYF	TGCGCCAGCAGCTTGGCCAGGGCCTCCTACGAGCAGTACTTC
TRBJ1-2	.	TRBV28	.	CASSLRVDYGYTF	TGTGCCAGCAGTTTAAGAGTAGACTATGGCTACACCTTC
TRBJ2-1	.	TRBV29-1	TRBD1	CSVGTGDYNEQFF	TGCAGCGTAGGGACAGGGGACTACAATGAGCAGTTCTTC
TRBJ1-1	.	TRBV5-1	.	CASSLARGANTEAFF	TGCGCCAGCAGCTTGGCGCGGGGGGCGAACACTGAAGCTTTCTTT
TRBJ2-1	.	TRBV14	.	CASSLLARETYNEQFF	TGTGCCAGCAGCTTGCTAGCGCGAGAAACCTACAATGAGCAGTTCTTC
TRBJ1-3	.	TRBV19	.	CASSIARSSGNTIYF	TGTGCCAGTAGTATAGCCAGATCCTCTGGAAACACCATATATTTT
TRBJ1-1	.	TRBV10-3	TRBD1	CAISEPADRANTEAFF	TGTGCCATCAGTGAGCCTGCCGACAGGGCGAACACTGAAGCTTTCTTT
TRBJ2-7	.	TRBV2	TRBD2	CATEPQGLAGYEQYF	TGTGCCACCGAACCTCAAGGACTAGCGGGATACGAGCAGTACTTC
TRBJ1-2	.	TRBV9	.	CASSAGTPDPYGYTF	TGTGCCAGCAGCGCCGGGACTCCGGACCCCTATGGCTACACCTTC
TRBJ1-4	.	TRBV18	TRBD1	CASSPPTGINEKLFF	TGTGCCAGCTCACCACCGACAGGGATTAATGAAAAACTGTTTTTT
TRBJ2-7	.	TRBV6-2/TRBV6-3	.	CASSYSERPRVGYEQYF	TGTGCCAGCAGTTACTCGGAAAGACCGCGGGTGGGCTACGAGCAGTACTTC
TRBJ1-5	.	TRBV19	.	CASSIGGSQPQHF	TGTGCCAGTAGTATAGGGGGCTCTCAGCCCCAGCATTTT
TRBJ2-7	.	TRBV29-1	.	CSGQGQNEQYF	TGCAGCGGGCAGGGCCAAAACGAGCAGTACTTC
TRBJ2-7	.	TRBV7-9	TRBD1	CASSFPGQGVYEQYF	TGTGCCAGCAGCTTCCCTGGACAGGGGGTCTACGAGCAGTACTTC
TRBJ1-5	.	TRBV15	.	CATRRGPGQPQHF	TGTGCCACCCGACGGGGGCCCGGTCAGCCCCAGCATTTT
TRBJ2-5	.	TRBV10-2	.	CASSDSGGWLETQYF	TGCGCCAGCAGTGATTCGGGTGGGTGGTTAGAGACCCAGTACTTC
TRBJ1-5	.	TRBV28	TRBD1	CATSGGAGNQPQHF	TGTGCCACCTCAGGGGGGGCCGGCAATCAGCCCCAGCATTTT
TRBJ2-7	.	TRBV4-2	.	CASSQGIGYLTYEQYF	TGTGCCAGCAGCCAAGGGATCGGGTATCTTACCTACGAGCAGTACTTC
TRBJ1-1	.	TRBV18	.	CASSPNTEAFF	TGTGCCAGCTCCCCTAACACTGAAGCTTTCTTT
TRBJ2-3	.	TRBV30	.	CAWSVGQGADTQYF	TGTGCCTGGAGTGTAGGGCAGGGCGCAGATACGCAGTATTTT
TRBJ2-7	.	TRBV5-1	.	CASSSMGHHYEQYF	TGCGCCAGCAGCTCGATGGGACACCACTACGAGCAGTACTTC
TRBJ2-1	.	TRBV6-2/TRBV6-3	.	CASSAWDSTLDEQFF	TGTGCCAGCAGTGCCTGGGACTCGACTTTGGATGAGCAGTTCTTC
TRBJ2-7	.	TRBV7-2	TRBD1	CASSPGTGDYEQYF	TGTGCCAGCAGTCCCGGGACAGGAGACTACGAGCAGTACTTC
TRBJ1-1	.	TRBV7-2	.	CASSLDSTESTEAFF	TGTGCCAGCAGCTTAGATTCTACAGAGTCCACTGAAGCTTTCTTT
TRBJ2-5	.	TRBV29-1	.	CSVERVGFRETQYF	TGCAGCGTTGAAAGGGTGGGGTTTCGAGAGACCCAGTACTTC
TRBJ2-6	.	TRBV4-1	.	CASSLWDTMGSGANVLTF	TGCGCCAGCAGCCTCTGGGACACCATGGGCTCTGGGGCCAACGTCCTGACTTTC
TRBJ2-7	.	TRBV12-3/TRBV12-4	TRBD2	CASTTSGNYEQYF	TGTGCCAGCACGACTAGCGGTAACTACGAGCAGTACTTC
TRBJ1-1	.	TRBV5-1	.	CASSASLQLNTEAFF	TGCGCCAGCAGCGCCTCCCTACAGTTGAACACTGAAGCTTTCTTT